A selection of T cell receptor beta chains follows, all from one sample in a study of OX40 agonist ivuxolimab in advanced cancers. Data came from immunoSEQ multiplex PCR; TCRdb stores just in-frame clones and leaves some out. In the table there are tens of thousands of clones, roughly 86% of which are singletons. Source: CD4+ or CD8+ T cells sorted from blood, taken in a trial of the OX40 agonist ivuxolimab. The receptors shown here come from an adult with an advanced solid tumor such as melanoma, head and neck, liver or kidney cancer. Both conserved end residues are part of each CDR3. Each record gives: V gene, J gene, clone size, CDR3 protein. The listing skips clone size in some rows; elsewhere it reads once, few, many or a size class.

TRBV28	TRBJ1-6	NA	CASTTGGGPHSPLHF
TRBV10-3	TRBJ1-1	NA	CAISPGGERWNTEAFF
TRBV5-1	TRBJ2-1	NA	CASQFSPPGFNEQFF
TRBV2	TRBJ2-5	NA	CASSHQGFAQETQYF
TRBV30	TRBJ1-5	NA	CAYAGQGGDIGQSQHF
TRBV7-8	TRBJ2-1	NA	CASSPPWTSGALNEQFF
TRBV10-3	TRBJ1-2	few	CATTGVPHYGYTF
TRBV19	TRBJ1-1	NA	CASSPRTPSNTEAFF
TRBV11-3	TRBJ2-1	NA	CASSLGGPYNEQFF
TRBV6-5	TRBJ2-7	NA	CASSQGDSSYEQYF
TRBV25-1	TRBJ2-5	NA	CASSDPGQGLTQYF
TRBV27	TRBJ2-1	NA	CASSFTGVGEQFF
TRBV11-2	TRBJ1-3	NA	CASTFTPGNTIYF
TRBV6-6	TRBJ1-5	NA	CATRGAEYQPQHF
TRBV28	TRBJ2-1	NA	CASSYTGLAGGTPYNEQFF
TRBV7-3	TRBJ2-2	NA	CASSPLVESGELFF
TRBV18	TRBJ2-4	NA	CASSQGGVQNIQYF
TRBV2	TRBJ1-4	NA	CASKGQPGGINEKLFF
TRBV5-1	TRBJ1-2	NA	CASSLGFTGESGYTF
TRBV30	TRBJ2-5	NA	CAWSDDDGTQYF
TRBV27	TRBJ2-3	NA	CASSLRQGTDTQYF
TRBV25-1	TRBJ2-1	NA	CASSEWGRGPDHSEQFF
TRBV9	TRBJ1-1	NA	CASSVVTNTEAFF
TRBV29-1	TRBJ2-1	once	CSVARYNEQFF
TRBV10-3	TRBJ2-2	NA	CASSATGGSGELFF
TRBV10-3	TRBJ2-2	NA	CAISGKNTGELFF
TRBV28	TRBJ2-2	NA	CASSLGPGQGHTGELFF
TRBV5-1	TRBJ2-7	NA	CASSPGEGRYEQYF
TRBV19	TRBJ2-2	NA	CASSTGQNTGELFF
TRBV5-4	TRBJ2-7	NA	CASSQGLAGYEQYF
TRBV28	TRBJ1-2	NA	CASRPHRGRNYGYTF
TRBV6-1	TRBJ2-7	NA	CASSERPRGAYEQYF
TRBV19	TRBJ1-2	NA	CASSPGPNYGYTF
TRBV30	NA	NA	CAWRGQGANYEQYF
TRBV20-1	TRBJ2-3	NA	CSASTDTQYF
TRBV11-2	TRBJ2-5	NA	CASRLSTGEETQYF
TRBV21-1	TRBJ1-5	NA	CASSKYDRGEKESNQPQHF
TRBV5-1	TRBJ2-7	NA	CASSNGLADSSYEQYF
TRBV7-2	TRBJ2-2	NA	CASSLYVGGGYTGELFF
TRBV4-2	TRBJ2-6	NA	CASSHSGANVLTF
TRBV11-2	TRBJ1-2	NA	CASSLDRVYGYTF
TRBV2	TRBJ2-1	many	CASSSQQGYNEQFF
TRBV15	TRBJ2-5	NA	CATSRDPRQQETQYF
TRBV19	TRBJ1-5	NA	CASSIIRQGQPQHF
TRBV28	TRBJ1-5	NA	CASSFGRTGRNQPQHF
TRBV4-1	TRBJ1-6	NA	CASSAPGPNNSPLHF
TRBV7-3	TRBJ2-5	once	CASSFAGGGGTQYF
TRBV28	TRBJ2-1	NA	CASSMGVYNEQFF
TRBV19	TRBJ1-5	NA	CAVATDSDQPQHF
TRBV30	TRBJ2-7	NA	CAWIGLAGRGEQYF
TRBV10-2	TRBJ2-7	NA	CASSESGRVNEQYF
TRBV19	TRBJ2-7	few	CASSIAGINEQYF
TRBV5-1	TRBJ2-5	NA	CASSTTSGRFETQYF
TRBV19	TRBJ2-1	NA	CASSTLDTNYNEQFF
TRBV7-6	TRBJ2-1	few	CASSLAVTSGRKVNEQFF
TRBV30	TRBJ2-5	NA	CAWSVGARKTQYF